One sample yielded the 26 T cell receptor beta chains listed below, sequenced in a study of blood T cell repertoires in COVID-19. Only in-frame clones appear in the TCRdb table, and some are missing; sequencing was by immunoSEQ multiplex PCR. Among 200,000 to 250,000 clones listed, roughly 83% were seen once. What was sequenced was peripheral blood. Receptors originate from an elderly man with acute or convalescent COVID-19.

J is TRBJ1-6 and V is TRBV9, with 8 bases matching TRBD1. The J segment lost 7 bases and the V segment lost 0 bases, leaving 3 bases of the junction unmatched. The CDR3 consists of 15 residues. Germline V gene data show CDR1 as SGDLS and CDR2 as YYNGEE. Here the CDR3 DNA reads TGTGCCAGCAGCGTAGGACAGGGGCGGAATTCACCCCTCCACTTT. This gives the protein CASSVGQGRNSPLHF.

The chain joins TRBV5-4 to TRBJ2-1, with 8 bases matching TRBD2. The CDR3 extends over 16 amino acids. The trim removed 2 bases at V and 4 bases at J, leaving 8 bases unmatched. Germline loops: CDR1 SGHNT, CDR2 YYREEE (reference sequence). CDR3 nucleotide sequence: TGTGCCAGCAGCTTAAGGACTAGCTCAGGTTACAATGAGCAGTTCTTC. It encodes CASSLRTSSGYNEQFF.

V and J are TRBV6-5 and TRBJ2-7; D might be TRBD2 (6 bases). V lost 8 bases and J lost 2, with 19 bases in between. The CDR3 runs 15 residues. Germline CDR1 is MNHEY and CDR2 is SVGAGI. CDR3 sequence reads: CASRSGLAPTYEQYF. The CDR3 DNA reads TGTGCCAGCCGTAGTGGCCTAGCGCCGACCTACGAGCAGTACTTC.

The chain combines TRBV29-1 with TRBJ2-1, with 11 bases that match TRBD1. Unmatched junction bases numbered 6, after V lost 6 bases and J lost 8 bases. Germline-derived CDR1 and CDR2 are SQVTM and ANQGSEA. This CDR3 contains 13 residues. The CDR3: CSVGQGAFDEQFF. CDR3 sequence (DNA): TGCAGCGTCGGACAGGGGGCGTTCGATGAGCAGTTCTTC.

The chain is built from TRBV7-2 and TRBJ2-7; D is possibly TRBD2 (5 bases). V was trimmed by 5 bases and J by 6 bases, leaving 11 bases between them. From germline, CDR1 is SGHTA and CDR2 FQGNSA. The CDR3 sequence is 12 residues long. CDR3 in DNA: TGTGCCAGCAGCATCGAACGGGGCGAGCAGTACTTC. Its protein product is CASSIERGEQYF.

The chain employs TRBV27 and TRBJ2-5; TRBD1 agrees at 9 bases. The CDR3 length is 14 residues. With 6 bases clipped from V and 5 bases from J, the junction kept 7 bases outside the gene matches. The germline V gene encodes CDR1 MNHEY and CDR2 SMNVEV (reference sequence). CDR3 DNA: TGTGCCAGCAGCCCCCGACAGGGGGGCGAGACCCAGTACTTC. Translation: CASSPRQGGETQYF.

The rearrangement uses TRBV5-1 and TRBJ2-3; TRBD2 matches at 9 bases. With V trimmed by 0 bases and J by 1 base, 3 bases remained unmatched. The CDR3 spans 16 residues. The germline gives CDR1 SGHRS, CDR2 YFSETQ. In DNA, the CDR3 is TGCGCCAGCAGCTTGGTAGTAGCGGGGGGCACAGATACGCAGTATTTT. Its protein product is CASSLVVAGGTDTQYF.

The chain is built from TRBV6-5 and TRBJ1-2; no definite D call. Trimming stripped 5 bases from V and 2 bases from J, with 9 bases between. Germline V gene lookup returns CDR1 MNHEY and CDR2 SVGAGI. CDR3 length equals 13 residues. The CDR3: CASSLQANYGYTF. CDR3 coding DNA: TGTGCCAGCAGTCTCCAGGCCAACTATGGCTACACCTTC.

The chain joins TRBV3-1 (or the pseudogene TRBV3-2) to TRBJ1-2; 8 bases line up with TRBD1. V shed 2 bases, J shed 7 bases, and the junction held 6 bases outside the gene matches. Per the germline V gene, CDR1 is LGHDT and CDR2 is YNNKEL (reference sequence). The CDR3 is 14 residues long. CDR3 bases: TGTGCCAGCAGCCAACTTACAGGGGGGCTTGGCTACACCTTC. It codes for CASSQLTGGLGYTF.

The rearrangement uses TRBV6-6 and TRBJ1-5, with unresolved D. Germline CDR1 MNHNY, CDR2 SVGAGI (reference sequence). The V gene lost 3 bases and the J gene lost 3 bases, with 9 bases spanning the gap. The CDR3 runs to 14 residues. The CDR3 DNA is TGTGCCAGCAGTTATGGGCAGAACAATCAGCCCCAGCATTTT. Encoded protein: CASSYGQNNQPQHF.

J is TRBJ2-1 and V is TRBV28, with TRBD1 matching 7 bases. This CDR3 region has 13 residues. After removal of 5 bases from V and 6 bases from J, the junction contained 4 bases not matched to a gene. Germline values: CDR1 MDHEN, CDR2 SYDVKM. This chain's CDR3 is CASSDGTVNEQFF. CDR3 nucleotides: TGTGCCAGCAGTGACGGGACAGTCAATGAGCAGTTCTTC.

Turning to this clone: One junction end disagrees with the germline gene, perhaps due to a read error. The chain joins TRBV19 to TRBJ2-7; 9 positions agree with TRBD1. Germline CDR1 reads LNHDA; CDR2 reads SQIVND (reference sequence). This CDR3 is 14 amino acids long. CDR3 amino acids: CASSSGTGPYEQYF. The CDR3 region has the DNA TGTGCCAGTAGTTCCGGGACAGGGCCCTACGAGCAGTACTTT.

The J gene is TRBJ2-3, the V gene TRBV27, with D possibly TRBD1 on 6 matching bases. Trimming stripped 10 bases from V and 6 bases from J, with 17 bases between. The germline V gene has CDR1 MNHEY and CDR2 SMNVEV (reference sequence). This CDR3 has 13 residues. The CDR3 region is CATWDTGRDTQYF. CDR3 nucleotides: TGTGCCACGTGGGACACGGGTAGGGATACGCAGTATTTT.

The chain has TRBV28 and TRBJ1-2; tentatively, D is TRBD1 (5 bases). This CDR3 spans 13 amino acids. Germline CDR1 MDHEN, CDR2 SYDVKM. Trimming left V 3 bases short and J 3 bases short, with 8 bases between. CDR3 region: CASSLGGDYGYTF. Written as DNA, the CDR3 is TGTGCCAGCAGTTTGGGGGGTGACTATGGCTACACCTTC.

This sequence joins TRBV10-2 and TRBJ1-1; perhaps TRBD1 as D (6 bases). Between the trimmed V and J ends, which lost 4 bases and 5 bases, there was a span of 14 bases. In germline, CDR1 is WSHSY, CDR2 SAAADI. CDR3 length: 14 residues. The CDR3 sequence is CASSVDGGGTEAFF. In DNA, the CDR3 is TGCGCCAGCAGTGTGGATGGGGGCGGGACTGAAGCTTTCTTT.

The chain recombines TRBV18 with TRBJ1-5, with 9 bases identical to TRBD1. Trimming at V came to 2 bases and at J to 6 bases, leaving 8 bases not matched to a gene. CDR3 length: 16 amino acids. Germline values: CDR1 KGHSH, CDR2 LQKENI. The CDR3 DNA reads TGTGCCAGCTCACCAGTGCGACAGGGGGAAAGTCAGCCCCAGCATTTT. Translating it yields CASSPVRQGESQPQHF.

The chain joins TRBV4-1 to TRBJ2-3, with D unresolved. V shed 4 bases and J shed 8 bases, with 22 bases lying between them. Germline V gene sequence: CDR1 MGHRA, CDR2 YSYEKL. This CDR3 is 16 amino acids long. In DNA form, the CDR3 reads TGCGCCAGCAGCCCAGAAGGAGTAGCAGAGAAAGGTACGCAGTATTTT. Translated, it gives CASSPEGVAEKGTQYF.

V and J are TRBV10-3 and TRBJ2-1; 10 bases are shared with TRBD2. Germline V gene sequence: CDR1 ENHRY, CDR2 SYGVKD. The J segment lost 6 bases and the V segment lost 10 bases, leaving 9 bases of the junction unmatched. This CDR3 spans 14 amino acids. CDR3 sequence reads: CATSPSGGFNEQFF. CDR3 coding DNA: TGTGCCACTAGCCCTAGCGGGGGCTTCAATGAGCAGTTCTTC.

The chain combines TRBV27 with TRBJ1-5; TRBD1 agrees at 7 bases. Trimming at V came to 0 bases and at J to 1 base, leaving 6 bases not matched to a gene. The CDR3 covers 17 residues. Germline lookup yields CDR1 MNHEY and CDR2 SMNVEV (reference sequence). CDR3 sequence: CASSLSRQGRSNQPQHF. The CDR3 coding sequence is TGTGCCAGCAGTTTATCGCGACAGGGCAGGAGCAATCAGCCCCAGCATTTT.

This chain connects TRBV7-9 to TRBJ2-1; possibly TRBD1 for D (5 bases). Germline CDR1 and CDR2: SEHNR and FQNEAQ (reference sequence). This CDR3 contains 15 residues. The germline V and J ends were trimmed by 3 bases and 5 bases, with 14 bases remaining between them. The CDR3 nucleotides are TGTGCCAGCAGCTTCGATACCAGGGCTAACAATGAGCAGTTCTTC. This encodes CASSFDTRANNEQFF.

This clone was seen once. The CDR3 sequence is CATSRGGTPDRFF. DNA for the CDR3: TGTGCCACCAGCAGAGGTGGGACTCCCGATCGGTTCTTC. The V call is TRBV15, the J call TRBJ2-1, with D maybe TRBD2 (6 bases). This CDR3 has 13 amino acids. Trimming removed 1 base at V and 15 bases at J, with 16 bases between. Germline values: CDR1 LNHNV, CDR2 YYDKDF (reference sequence).

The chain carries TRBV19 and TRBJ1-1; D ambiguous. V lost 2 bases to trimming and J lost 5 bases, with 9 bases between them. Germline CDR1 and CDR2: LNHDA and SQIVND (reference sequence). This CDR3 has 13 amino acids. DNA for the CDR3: TGTGCCAGTAGTATAAGAAGCCGGACTGAAGCTTTCTTT. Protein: CASSIRSRTEAFF.

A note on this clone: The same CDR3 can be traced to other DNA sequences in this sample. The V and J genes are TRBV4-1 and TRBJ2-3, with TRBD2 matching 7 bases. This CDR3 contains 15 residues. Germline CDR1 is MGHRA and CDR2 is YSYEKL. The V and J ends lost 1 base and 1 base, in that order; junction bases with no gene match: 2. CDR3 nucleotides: TGCGCCAGCAGCCAAGGGCTAGCGGGCACAGATACGCAGTATTTT. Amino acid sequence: CASSQGLAGTDTQYF.

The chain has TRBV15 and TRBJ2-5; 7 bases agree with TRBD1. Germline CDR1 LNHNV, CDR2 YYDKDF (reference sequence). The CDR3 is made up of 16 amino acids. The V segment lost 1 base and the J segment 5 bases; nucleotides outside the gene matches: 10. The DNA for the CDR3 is TGTGCCACCAGCAGAGGAAGGCAGGGGGTTGTTGAGACCCAGTACTTC. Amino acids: CATSRGRQGVVETQYF.

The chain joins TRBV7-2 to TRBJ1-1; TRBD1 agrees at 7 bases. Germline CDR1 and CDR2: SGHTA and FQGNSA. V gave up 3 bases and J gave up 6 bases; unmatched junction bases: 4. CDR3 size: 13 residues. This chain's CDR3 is CASSFSGQAEAFF. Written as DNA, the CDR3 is TGTGCCAGCAGCTTTTCTGGACAGGCTGAAGCTTTCTTT.

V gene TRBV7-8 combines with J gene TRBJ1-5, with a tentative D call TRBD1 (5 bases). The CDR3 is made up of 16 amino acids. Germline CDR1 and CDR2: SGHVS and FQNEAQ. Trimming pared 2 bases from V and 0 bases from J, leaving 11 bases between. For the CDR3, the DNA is TGTGCCAGCAGCTTATCCAGGGCTAATAGCAATCAGCCCCAGCATTTT. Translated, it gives CASSLSRANSNQPQHF. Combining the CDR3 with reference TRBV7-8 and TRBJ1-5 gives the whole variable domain GAGVSQSPRYKVAKRGQDVALRCDPISGHVSLFWYQQALGQGPEFLTYFQNEAQLDKSGLPSDRFFAERPEGSVSTLKIQRTQQEDSAVYLCASSLSRANSNQPQHFGDGTRLSIL.